This T cell receptor beta chain appears in the sequencing data of a study of blood T cell repertoires in COVID-19. The table came from immunoSEQ multiplex PCR; TCRdb's copy has only in-frame clones and leaves some out. The sample lists about 74,000 clones; roughly 84% were seen once. V dropped 4 bases and J dropped 2 bases, with 16 bases sitting between them. The germline CDR1 and CDR2 sequences are SGHRS and YFSETQ. This CDR3 region has 16 residues. This clone has just a few counts. The chain uses TRBV5-1 and TRBJ1-3, with D perhaps TRBD1 (5 bases). Sequenced sample: peripheral blood. This sequence originates from an elderly man with acute or convalescent COVID-19. The CDR3 region is CASSPLGGAAGNTIYF. Written as DNA, the CDR3 is TGCGCCAGCAGCCCACTGGGGGGAGCGGCTGGAAACACCATATATTTT. Combining the CDR3 with reference TRBV5-1 and TRBJ1-3 gives the whole variable domain KAGVTQTPRYLIKTRGQQVTLSCSPISGHRSVSWYQQTPGQGLQFLFEYFSETQRNKGNFPGRFSGRQFSNSRSEMNVSTLELGDSALYLCASSPLGGAAGNTIYFGEGSWLTVV.